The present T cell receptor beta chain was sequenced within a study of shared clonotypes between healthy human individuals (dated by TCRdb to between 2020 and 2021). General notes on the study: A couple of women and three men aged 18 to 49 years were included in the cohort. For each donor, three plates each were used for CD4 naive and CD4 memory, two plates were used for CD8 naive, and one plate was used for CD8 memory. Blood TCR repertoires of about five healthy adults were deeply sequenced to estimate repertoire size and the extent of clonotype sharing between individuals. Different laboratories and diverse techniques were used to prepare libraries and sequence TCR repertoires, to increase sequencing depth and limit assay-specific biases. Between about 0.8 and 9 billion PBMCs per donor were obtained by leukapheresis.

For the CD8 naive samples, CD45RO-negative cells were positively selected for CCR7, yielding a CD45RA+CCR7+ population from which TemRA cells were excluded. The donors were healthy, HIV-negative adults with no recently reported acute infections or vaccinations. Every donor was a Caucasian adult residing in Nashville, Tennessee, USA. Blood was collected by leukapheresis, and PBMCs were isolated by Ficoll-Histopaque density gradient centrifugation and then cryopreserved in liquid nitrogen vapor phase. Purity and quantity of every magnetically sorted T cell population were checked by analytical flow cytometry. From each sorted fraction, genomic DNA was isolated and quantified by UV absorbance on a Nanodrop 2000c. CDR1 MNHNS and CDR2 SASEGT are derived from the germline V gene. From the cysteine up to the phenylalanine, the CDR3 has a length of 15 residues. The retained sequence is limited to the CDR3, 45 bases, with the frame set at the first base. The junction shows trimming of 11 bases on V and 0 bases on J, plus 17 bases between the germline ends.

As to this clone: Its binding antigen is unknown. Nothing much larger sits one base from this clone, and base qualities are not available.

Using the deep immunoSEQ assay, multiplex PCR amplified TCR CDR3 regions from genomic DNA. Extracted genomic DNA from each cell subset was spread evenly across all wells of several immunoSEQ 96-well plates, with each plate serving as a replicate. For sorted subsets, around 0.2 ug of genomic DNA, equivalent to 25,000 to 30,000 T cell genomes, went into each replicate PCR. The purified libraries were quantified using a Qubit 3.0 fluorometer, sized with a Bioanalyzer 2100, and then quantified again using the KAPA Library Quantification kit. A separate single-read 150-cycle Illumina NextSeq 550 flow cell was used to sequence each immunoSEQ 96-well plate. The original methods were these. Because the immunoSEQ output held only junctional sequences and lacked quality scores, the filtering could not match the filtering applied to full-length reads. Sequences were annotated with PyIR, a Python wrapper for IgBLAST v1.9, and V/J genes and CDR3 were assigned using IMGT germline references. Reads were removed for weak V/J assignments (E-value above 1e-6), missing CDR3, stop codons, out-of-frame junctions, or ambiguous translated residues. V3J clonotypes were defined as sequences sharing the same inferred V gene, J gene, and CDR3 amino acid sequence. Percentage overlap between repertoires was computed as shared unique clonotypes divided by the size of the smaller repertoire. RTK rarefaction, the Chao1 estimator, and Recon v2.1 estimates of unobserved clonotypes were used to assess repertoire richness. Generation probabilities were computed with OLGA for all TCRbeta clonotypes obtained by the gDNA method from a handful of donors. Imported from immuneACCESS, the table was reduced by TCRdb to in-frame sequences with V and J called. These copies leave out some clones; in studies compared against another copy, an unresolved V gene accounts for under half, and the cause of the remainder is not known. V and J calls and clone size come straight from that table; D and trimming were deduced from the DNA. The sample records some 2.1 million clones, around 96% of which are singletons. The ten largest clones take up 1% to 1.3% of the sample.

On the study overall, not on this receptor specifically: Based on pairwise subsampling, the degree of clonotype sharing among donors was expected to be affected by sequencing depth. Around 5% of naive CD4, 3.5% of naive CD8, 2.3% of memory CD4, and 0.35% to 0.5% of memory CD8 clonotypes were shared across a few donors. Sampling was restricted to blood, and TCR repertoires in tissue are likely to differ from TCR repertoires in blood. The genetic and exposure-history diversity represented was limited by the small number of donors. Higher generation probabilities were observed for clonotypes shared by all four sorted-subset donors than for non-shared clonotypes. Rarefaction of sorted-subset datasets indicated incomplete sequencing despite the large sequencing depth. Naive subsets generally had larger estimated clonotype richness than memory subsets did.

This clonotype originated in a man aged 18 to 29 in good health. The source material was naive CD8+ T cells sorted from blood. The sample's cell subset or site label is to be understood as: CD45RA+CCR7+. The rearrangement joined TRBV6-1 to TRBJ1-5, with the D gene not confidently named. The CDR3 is CALGDILYSNQPQHF. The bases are TGTGCCTTGGGAGACATCCTTTATAGCAATCAGCCCCAGCATTTT.